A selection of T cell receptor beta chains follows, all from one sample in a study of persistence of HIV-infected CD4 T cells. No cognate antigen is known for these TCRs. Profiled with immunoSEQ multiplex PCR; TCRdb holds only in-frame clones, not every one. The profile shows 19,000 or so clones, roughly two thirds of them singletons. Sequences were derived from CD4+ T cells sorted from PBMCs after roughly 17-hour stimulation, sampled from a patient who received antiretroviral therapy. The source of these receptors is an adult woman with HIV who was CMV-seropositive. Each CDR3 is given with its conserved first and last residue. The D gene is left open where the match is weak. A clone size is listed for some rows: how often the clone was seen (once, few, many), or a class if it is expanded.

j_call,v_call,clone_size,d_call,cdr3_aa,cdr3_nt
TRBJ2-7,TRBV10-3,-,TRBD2,CAISESGTSGLAGEQYF,TGTGCCATCAGTGAGTCCGGGACTAGCGGACTCGCCGGCGAGCAGTACTTC
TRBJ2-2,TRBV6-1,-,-,CASSDPWGRMAGLFF,TGTGCCAGCAGTGACCCCTGGGGGCGGATGGCGGGGCTGTTTTTT
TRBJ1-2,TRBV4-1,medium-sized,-,CASSQGSGLGYGYTF,TGCGCCAGCAGCCAAGGTTCAGGGCTTGGCTATGGCTACACCTTC
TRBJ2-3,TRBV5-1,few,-,CASSLGVVTEADTQYF,TGCGCCAGCAGCTTGGGGGTGGTAACCGAGGCAGATACGCAGTATTTT
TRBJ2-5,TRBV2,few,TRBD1,CASSQGQPGQETQYF,TGTGCCAGCAGCCAGGGACAGCCCGGGCAAGAGACCCAGTACTTC
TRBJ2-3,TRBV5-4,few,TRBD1,CASSLDRGLTDTQYF,TGTGCCAGCAGCTTGGACAGGGGCCTCACAGATACGCAGTATTTT
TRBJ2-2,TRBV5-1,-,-,CASRSRSRTGELFF,TGCGCCAGCAGGTCAAGATCCCGAACCGGGGAGCTGTTTTTT
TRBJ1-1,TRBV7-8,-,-,CASSFENTEAFF,TGTGCCAGCAGCTTCGAAAACACTGAAGCTTTCTTT
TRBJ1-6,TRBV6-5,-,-,CATAGFSYNSPLHF,TGTGCCACTGCAGGCTTCTCCTATAATTCACCCCTCCACTTT
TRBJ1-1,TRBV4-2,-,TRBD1,CASSQGQQDRPEAFF,TGTGCCAGCAGCCAAGGACAGCAGGACAGGCCAGAAGCTTTCTTT
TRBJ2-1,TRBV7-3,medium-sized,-,CASSLIPGRMTYNEQFF,TGTGCCAGCAGCTTAATTCCAGGTCGGATGACCTACAATGAGCAGTTCTTC